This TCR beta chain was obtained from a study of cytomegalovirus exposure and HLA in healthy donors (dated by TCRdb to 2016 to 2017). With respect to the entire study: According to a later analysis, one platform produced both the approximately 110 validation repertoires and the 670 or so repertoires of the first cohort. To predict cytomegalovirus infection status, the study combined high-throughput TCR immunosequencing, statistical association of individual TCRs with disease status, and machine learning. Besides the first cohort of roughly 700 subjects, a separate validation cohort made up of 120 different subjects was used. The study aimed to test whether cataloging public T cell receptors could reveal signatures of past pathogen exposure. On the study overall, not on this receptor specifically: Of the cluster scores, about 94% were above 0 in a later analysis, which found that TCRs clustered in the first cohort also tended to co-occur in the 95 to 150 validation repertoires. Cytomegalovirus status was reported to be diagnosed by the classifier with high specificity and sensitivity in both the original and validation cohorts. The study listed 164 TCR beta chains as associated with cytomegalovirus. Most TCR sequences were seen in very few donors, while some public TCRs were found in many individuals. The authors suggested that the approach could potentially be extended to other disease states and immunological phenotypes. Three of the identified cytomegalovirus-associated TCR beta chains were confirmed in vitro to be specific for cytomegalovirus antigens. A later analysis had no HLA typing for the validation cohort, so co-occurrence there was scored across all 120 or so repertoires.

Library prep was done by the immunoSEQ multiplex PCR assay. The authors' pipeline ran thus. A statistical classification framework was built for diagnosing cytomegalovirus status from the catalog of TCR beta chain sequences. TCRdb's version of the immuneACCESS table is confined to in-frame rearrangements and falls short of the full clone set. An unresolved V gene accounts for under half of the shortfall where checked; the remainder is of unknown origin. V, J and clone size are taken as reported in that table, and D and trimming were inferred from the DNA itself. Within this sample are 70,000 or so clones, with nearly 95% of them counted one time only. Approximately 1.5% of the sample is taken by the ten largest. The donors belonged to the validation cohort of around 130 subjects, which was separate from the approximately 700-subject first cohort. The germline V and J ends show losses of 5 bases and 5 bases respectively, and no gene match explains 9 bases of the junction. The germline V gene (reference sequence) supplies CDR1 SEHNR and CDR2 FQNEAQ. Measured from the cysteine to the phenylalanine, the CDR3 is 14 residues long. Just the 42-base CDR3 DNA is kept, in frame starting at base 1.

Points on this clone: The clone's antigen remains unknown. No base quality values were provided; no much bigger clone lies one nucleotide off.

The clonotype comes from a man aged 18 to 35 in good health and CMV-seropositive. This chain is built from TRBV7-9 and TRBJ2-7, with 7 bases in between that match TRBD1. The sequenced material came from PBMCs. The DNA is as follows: TGTGCCAGCAGCCCTAGCAGCAGGGGGAACGAGCAGTACTTC. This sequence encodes CASSPSSRGNEQYF. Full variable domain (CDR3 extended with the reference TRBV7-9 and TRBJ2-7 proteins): DTGVSQNPRHKITKRGQNVTFRCDPISEHNRLYWYRQTLGQGPEFLTYFQNEAQLEKSRLLSDRFSAERPKGSFSTLEIQRTEQGDSAMYLCASSPSSRGNEQYFGPGTRLTVT.